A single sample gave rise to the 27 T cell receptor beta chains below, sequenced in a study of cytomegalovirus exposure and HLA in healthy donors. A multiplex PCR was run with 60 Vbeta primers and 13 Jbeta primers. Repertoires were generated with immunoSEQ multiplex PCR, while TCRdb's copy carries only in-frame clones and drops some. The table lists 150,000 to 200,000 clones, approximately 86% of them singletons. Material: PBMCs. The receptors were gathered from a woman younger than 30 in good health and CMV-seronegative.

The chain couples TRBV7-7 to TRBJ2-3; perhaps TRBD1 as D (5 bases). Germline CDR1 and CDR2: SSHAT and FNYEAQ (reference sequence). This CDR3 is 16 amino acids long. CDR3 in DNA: TGTGCTTTGCCGGCAGGGTCGCCCCACTCCGCAGATACGCAGTATTTT. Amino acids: CALPAGSPHSADTQYF.

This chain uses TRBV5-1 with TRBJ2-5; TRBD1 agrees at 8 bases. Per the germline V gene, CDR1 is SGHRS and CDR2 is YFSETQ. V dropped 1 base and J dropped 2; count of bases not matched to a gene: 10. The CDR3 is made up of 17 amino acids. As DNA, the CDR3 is TGCGCCAGCAGCTTGCTGAGACAGGGGTGGGGACAAGAGACCCAGTACTTC. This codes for CASSLLRQGWGQETQYF.

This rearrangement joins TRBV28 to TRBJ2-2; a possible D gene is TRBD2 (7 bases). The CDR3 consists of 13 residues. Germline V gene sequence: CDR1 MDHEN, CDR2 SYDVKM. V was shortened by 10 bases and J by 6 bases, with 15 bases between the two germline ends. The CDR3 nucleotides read TGTGCCACCTCCTTAGGGGGGGCCGGGGAGCTGTTTTTT. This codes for CATSLGGAGELFF.

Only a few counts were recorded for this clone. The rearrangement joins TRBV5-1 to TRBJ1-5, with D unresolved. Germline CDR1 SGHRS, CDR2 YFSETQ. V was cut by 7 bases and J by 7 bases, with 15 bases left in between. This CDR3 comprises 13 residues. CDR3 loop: CASAAEGDQPQHF. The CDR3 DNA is TGCGCCAGCGCCGCGGAAGGAGACCAGCCCCAGCATTTT. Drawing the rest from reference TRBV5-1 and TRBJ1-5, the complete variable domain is KAGVTQTPRYLIKTRGQQVTLSCSPISGHRSVSWYQQTPGQGLQFLFEYFSETQRNKGNFPGRFSGRQFSNSRSEMNVSTLELGDSALYLCASAAEGDQPQHFGDGTRLSIL.

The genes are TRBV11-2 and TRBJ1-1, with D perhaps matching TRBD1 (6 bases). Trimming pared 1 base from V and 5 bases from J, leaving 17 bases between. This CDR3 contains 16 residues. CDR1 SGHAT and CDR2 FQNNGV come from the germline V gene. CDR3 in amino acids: CASSLGTATLRTEAFF. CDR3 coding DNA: TGTGCCAGCAGCTTAGGGACAGCTACCCTCAGGACTGAAGCTTTCTTT. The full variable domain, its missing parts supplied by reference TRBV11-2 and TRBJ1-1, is EAGVAQSPRYKIIEKRQSVAFWCNPISGHATLYWYQQILGQGPKLLIQFQNNGVVDDSQLPKDRFSAERLKGVDSTLKIQPAKLEDSAVYLCASSLGTATLRTEAFFGQGTRLTVV.

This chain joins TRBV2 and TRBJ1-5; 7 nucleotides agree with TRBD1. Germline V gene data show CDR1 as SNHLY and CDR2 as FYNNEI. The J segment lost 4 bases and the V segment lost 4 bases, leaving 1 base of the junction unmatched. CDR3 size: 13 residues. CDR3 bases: TGTGCCAGCAGTGGGGACAGTAATCAGCCCCAGCATTTT. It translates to CASSGDSNQPQHF.

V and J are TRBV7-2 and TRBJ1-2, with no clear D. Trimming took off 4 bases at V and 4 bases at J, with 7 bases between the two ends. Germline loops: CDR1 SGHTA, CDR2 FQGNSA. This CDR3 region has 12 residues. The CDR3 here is CASSSRPYGYTF. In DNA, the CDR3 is TGTGCCAGCAGCTCTCGTCCCTATGGCTACACCTTC. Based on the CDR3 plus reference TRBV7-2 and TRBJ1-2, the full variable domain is GAGVSQSPSNKVTEKGKDVELRCDPISGHTALYWYRQSLGQGLEFLIYFQGNSAPDKSGLPSDRFSAERTGGSVSTLTIQRTQQEDSAVYLCASSSRPYGYTFGSGTRLTVV.

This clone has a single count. CDR3 coding DNA: TGTGCCAGCAGTTTGGGCAGGTTCATGAACACTGAAGCTTTCTTT. Protein sequence: CASSLGRFMNTEAFF. This chain joins TRBV6-5 and TRBJ1-1, with D unresolved. Trimming took 4 bases from V and 0 from J, leaving 12 bases between them. Per germline, CDR1 MNHEY and CDR2 SVGAGI. The CDR3 loop spans 15 amino acids.

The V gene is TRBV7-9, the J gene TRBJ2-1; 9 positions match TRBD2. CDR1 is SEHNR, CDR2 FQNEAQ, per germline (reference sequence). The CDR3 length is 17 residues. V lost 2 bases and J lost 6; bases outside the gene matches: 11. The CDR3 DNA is TGTGCCAGCAGCTTAAGATTCGGCGGGGGGGCTGTCAATGAGCAGTTCTTC. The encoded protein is CASSLRFGGGAVNEQFF.

CDR3 in amino acids: CASRGQSGNTIYF. CDR3 DNA sequence: TGTGCCAGTAGGGGACAATCCGGAAACACCATATATTTT. V usage is TRBV19 and J usage is TRBJ1-3; possible D gene TRBD1, 6 bases. The CDR3 has 13 amino acids. Looked up from germline, CDR1 is LNHDA and CDR2 is SQIVND (reference sequence). The V end lost 6 bases, the J end lost 4 bases, and 10 bases lay between the germline ends.

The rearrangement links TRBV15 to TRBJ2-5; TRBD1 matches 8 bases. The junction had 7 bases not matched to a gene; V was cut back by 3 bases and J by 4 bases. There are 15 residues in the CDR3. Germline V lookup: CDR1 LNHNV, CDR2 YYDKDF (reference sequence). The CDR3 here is CATSRGFRGRETQYF. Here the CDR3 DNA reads TGTGCCACCAGCAGGGGTTTCAGGGGGCGAGAGACCCAGTACTTC.

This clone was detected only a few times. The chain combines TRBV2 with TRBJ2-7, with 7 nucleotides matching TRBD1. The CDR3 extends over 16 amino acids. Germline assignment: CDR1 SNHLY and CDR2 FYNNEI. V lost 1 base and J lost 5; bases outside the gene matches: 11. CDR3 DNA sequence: TGTGCCAGCAGTGAAGAGCGGCAGGGACAGCCTGACGAGCAGTACTTC. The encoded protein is CASSEERQGQPDEQYF.

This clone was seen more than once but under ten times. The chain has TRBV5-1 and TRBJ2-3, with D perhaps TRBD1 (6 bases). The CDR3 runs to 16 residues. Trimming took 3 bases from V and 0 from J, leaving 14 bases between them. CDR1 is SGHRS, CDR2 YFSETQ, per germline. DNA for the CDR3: TGCGCCAGCAGCTCCGGGACAAGGACTAGCACAGATACGCAGTATTTT. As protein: CASSSGTRTSTDTQYF. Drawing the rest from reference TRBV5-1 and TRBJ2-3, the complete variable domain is KAGVTQTPRYLIKTRGQQVTLSCSPISGHRSVSWYQQTPGQGLQFLFEYFSETQRNKGNFPGRFSGRQFSNSRSEMNVSTLELGDSALYLCASSSGTRTSTDTQYFGPGTRLTVL.

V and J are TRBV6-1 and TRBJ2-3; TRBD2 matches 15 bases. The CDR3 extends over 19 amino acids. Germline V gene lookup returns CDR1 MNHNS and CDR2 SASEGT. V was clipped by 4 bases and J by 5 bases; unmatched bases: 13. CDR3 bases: TGTGCCAGCAGTGGGGCCGGGACTAGCGGGAGGCCCGCGGTAGATACGCAGTATTTT. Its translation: CASSGAGTSGRPAVDTQYF.

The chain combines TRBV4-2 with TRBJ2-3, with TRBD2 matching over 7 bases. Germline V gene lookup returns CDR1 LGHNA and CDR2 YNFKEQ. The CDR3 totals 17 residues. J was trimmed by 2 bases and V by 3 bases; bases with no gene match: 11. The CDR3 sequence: CASSQRPAGENTDTQYF. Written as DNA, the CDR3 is TGTGCCAGCAGCCAGAGACCCGCGGGGGAAAACACAGATACGCAGTATTTT.

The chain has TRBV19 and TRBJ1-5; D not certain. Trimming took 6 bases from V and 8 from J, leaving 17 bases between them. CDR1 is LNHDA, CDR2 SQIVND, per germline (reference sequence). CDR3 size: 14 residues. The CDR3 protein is CASSRTASGEPQHF. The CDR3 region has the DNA TGTGCCAGTAGCAGGACGGCTTCCGGGGAGCCCCAGCATTTT. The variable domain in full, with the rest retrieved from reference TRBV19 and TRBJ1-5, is DGGITQSPKYLFRKEGQNVTLSCEQNLNHDAMYWYRQDPGQGLRLIYYSQIVNDFQKGDIAEGYSVSREKKESFPLTVTSAQKNPTAFYLCASSRTASGEPQHFGDGTRLSIL.

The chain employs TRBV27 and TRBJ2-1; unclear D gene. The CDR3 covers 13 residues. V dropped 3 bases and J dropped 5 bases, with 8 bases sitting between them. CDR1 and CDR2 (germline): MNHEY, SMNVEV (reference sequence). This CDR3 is CASSFGQNNEQFF. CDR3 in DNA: TGTGCCAGCAGTTTTGGGCAGAACAATGAGCAGTTCTTC.

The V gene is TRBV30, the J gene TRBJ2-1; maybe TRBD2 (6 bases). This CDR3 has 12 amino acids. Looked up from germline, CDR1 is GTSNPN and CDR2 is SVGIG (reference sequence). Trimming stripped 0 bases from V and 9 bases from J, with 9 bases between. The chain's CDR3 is CAWSVTSLEQFF. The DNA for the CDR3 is TGTGCCTGGAGTGTTACTAGCCTTGAGCAGTTCTTC.

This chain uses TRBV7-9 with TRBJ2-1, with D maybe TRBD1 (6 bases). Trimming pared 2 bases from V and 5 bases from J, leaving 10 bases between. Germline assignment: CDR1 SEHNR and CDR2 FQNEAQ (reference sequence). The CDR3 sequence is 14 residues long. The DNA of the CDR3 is TGTGCCAGCAGCTTAACACAGGGCCACAATGAGCAGTTCTTC. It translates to CASSLTQGHNEQFF.

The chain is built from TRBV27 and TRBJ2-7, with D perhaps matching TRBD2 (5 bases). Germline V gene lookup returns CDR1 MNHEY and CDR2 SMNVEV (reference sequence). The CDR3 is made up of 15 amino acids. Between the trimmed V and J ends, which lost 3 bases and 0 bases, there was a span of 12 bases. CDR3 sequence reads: CASSFLFGSSYEQYF. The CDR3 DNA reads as TGTGCCAGCAGTTTTTTGTTTGGGAGCTCCTACGAGCAGTACTTC.

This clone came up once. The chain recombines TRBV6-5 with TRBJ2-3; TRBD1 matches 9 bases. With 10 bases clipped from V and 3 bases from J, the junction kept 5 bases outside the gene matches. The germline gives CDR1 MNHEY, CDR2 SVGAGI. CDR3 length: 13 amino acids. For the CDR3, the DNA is TGTGCCACCTCCGGGACAGGGACAGATACGCAGTATTTT. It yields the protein CATSGTGTDTQYF.

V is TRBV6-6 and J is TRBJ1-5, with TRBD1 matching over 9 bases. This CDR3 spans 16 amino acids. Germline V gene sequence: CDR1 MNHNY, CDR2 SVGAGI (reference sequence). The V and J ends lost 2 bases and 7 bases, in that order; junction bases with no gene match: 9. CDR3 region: CASSYPEDRGGQPQHF. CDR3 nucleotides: TGTGCCAGCAGTTACCCGGAGGACAGGGGCGGGCAGCCCCAGCATTTT.

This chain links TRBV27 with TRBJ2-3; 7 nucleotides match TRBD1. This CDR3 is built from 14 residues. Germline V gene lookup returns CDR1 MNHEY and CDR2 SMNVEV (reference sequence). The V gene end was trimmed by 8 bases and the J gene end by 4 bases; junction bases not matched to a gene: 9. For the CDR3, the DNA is TGTGCCAGCTCAGGATGGGACAGACCAGATACGCAGTATTTT. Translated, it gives CASSGWDRPDTQYF.

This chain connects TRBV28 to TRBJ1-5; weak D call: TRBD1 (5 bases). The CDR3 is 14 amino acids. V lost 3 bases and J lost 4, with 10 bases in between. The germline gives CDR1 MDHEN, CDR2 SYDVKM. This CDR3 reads CASSFGQGNQPQHF. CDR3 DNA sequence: TGTGCCAGCAGTTTTGGGCAGGGTAATCAGCCCCAGCATTTT.

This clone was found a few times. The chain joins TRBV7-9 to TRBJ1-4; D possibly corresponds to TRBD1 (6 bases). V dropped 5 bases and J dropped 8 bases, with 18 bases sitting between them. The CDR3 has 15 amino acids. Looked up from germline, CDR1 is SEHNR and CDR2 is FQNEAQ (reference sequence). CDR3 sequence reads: CASSRQSERGEKLFF. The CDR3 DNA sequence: TGTGCCAGCAGCCGCCAAAGTGAAAGGGGGGAAAAACTGTTTTTT.

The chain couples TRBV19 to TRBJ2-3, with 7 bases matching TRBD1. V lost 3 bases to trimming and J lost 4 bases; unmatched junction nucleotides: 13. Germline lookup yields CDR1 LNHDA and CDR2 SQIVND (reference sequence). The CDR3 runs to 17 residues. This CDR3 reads CASSIRQTGNGADTQYF. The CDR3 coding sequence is TGTGCCAGTAGTATCCGTCAGACAGGGAATGGGGCAGATACGCAGTATTTT.

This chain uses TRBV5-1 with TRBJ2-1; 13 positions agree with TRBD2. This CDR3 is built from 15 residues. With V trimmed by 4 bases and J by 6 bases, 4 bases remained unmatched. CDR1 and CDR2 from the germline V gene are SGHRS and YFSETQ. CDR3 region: CASSLTSGRGNEQFF. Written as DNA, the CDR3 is TGCGCCAGCAGCCTCACTAGCGGGAGGGGCAATGAGCAGTTCTTC.